This TCR beta chain was recovered during a study of T cell repertoires in cytomegalovirus infection. Findings and limits, study-wide: Public TCR beta family frequency separated CMV-and-HLA carriers, including in an independent cohort.

The junction had 12 bases not matched to a gene; V was cut back by 5 bases and J by 5 bases. Germline loops: CDR1 SGHVS, CDR2 FNYEAQ. The CDR3 runs 16 residues. TCRdb reprocessed the reads via MiXCR and lists one record per CDR3 protein. The table records 230,000 or so distinct CDR3 sequences, roughly two fifths of them present only once. This clonotype was seen only a few times. Its target is unknown. The rearrangement links TRBV7-6 to TRBJ2-7; 10 bases fit TRBD2. The sequencing here drew on CD8+ T cells from cultured PBMCs, taken from culture after CMV antigen stimulation. This receptor was taken from a human donor in good health (CMV status not recorded). Some clones in this sample may be carry-over from other donors' samples. CDR3 amino acids: CASSGPLAGDFNEQYF. In nucleotides, the CDR3 is TGTGCCAGCAGCGGTCCGCTAGCGGGAGACTTCAACGAGCAGTACTTC.